Sequencing of this TCR beta chain was carried out in a study of molecular identifiers for immune sequencing clone quantification. This clonotype was seen at least ten times. TCRdb ran MiXCR on the PCR reads and lists one entry per CDR3 protein. Of 50,000 or so distinct CDR3 sequences in the sample, roughly 24% were seen once. The TCR comes from a human donor in good health. Some libraries in this study had Jurkat cell RNA spiked in. The specimen was naive CD8+ T cells from blood, with Jurkat cell RNA spiked in. Subset here: FACS-sorted CD8+CD4-CCR7+CD45RA+ naive T cells.

In DNA, the CDR3 is TGTGCCAGCAGCTTTATGAACACTGAAGCTTTCTTT. Protein sequence: CASSFMNTEAFF. V is TRBV7-9 and J is TRBJ1-1; D is unclear. Trimming shortened V by 3 bases and J by 0 bases, and 2 bases separated the two germline ends. Germline-derived CDR1 and CDR2 are SEHNR and FQNEAQ (reference sequence). This CDR3 is built from 12 residues.